This passage covers 32 T cell receptor beta chains from one sample sequenced in a study of cytomegalovirus exposure and HLA in healthy donors. Researchers ran the PCR with 60 Vbeta and 13 Jbeta primers. Only in-frame clones appear in the TCRdb table, and some are missing; sequencing was by immunoSEQ multiplex PCR. Altogether roughly 190,000 clones are present, around 78% being singletons, with the ten largest covering less than 15%. The sample was PBMCs. These receptors were obtained from a woman in her 30s in good health and CMV-seropositive.

The chain has TRBV28 and TRBJ2-7; 8 bases align to TRBD1. The CDR3 is 15 amino acids. Germline V gene lookup returns CDR1 MDHEN and CDR2 SYDVKM. V lost 4 bases, J lost 5 bases, and 10 bases stayed unmatched. The CDR3 region is CASSSRDRINHEQYF. CDR3 nucleotide sequence: TGTGCCAGCAGTTCTCGGGACAGGATTAACCACGAGCAGTACTTC.

J is TRBJ1-1 and V is TRBV19, with 8 positions matching TRBD1. The CDR3 consists of 17 residues. Losses at the gene ends were 7 bases for V and 7 bases for J; bases not matched to a gene: 20. CDR1 is LNHDA, CDR2 SQIVND, per germline (reference sequence). The CDR3 sequence is CASTNTPGTGGAFEAFF. CDR3 in DNA: TGTGCCAGTACCAATACCCCCGGGACAGGTGGGGCCTTTGAAGCTTTCTTT.

A word on this clone: The sample holds other DNA sequences that translate to the same CDR3. This chain connects TRBV5-4 to TRBJ1-3; TRBD1 matches at 8 bases. The trim removed 4 bases at V and 2 bases at J, leaving 8 bases unmatched. The CDR3 runs 16 residues. Germline CDR1 reads SGHNT; CDR2 reads YYREEE (reference sequence). The DNA for the CDR3 is TGTGCCAGCAGCCACGAGACAGGGGAGGCTGGAAACACCATATATTTT. Translation: CASSHETGEAGNTIYF.

V is TRBV5-1 and J is TRBJ2-7; D ambiguous. CDR1 SGHRS and CDR2 YFSETQ come from the germline V gene. This CDR3 has 11 amino acids. Trimming cost V 0 bases and J 6 bases, with 4 bases left between them. CDR3 sequence reads: CASSLAGEQYF. For the CDR3, the DNA is TGCGCCAGCAGCTTGGCCGGCGAGCAGTACTTC.

The V call is TRBV9, the J call TRBJ2-1; 15 bases are shared with TRBD2. This CDR3 is 16 amino acids long. The trim removed 2 bases at V and 9 bases at J, leaving 6 bases unmatched. The V gene's germline CDR1 is SGDLS and CDR2 YYNGEE. The CDR3 is CASSVGLAGGPTEQFF. CDR3 in DNA: TGTGCCAGCAGCGTCGGACTAGCGGGGGGGCCCACTGAGCAGTTCTTC.

The chain is built from TRBV27 and TRBJ2-4; 8 bases agree with TRBD1. The junction had 7 bases not matched to a gene; V was cut back by 5 bases and J by 4 bases. The CDR3 totals 15 residues. CDR1 is MNHEY and CDR2 is SMNVEV in the germline V gene (reference sequence). The CDR3 coding sequence is TGTGCCAGCAGTAACGACAGGGGTTGGAAAAACATTCAGTACTTC. It translates to CASSNDRGWKNIQYF.

This chain links TRBV7-6 with TRBJ2-7; D is possibly TRBD2 (5 bases). The V gene lost 0 bases and the J gene lost 1 base, with 19 bases spanning the gap. CDR1 SGHVS and CDR2 FNYEAQ come from the germline V gene. The CDR3 extends over 18 amino acids. In DNA form, the CDR3 reads TGTGCCAGCAGCTTAGCACCGGGGAGTCCGATCATTTCCTACGAGCAGTACTTC. It encodes CASSLAPGSPIISYEQYF.

This clone showed up just once. The gene calls are TRBV9 and TRBJ1-4; possible D gene TRBD1, 6 bases. Looked up from germline, CDR1 is SGDLS and CDR2 is YYNGEE. The CDR3 length is 20 residues. V was pared by 0 bases and J by 3 bases, with 24 bases between. The CDR3 nucleotides read TGTGCCAGCAGCGTAGAAGCGGGGAGGCGGGGGCCTGAATCTAATGAAAAACTGTTTTTT. This codes for CASSVEAGRRGPESNEKLFF.

This clone was found once. Here the CDR3 reads CASSPPGDPFFGEQYF. The CDR3 nucleotides are TGTGCCAGCAGCCCCCCGGGAGACCCCTTTTTTGGTGAGCAGTACTTC. The V call is TRBV7-8, the J call TRBJ2-7; tentative D call: TRBD2 (6 bases). The V end lost 5 bases, the J end lost 7 bases, and 24 bases lay between the germline ends. CDR1 and CDR2 from the germline V gene are SGHVS and FQNEAQ. CDR3 size: 16 residues.

This clone has a handful of counts. This sequence joins TRBV25-1 and TRBJ1-1; a weak D match, TRBD1 (6 bases). The CDR3 length is 15 residues. V shed 4 bases and J shed 4 bases, with 16 bases lying between them. Per the germline V gene, CDR1 is MGHDK and CDR2 is SYGVNS. The chain's CDR3 is CASSVGGAGATEAFF. CDR3 coding DNA: TGTGCCAGCAGTGTAGGGGGGGCGGGAGCCACTGAAGCTTTCTTT.

This chain connects TRBV28 to TRBJ1-2, with TRBD1 matching 9 bases. V trimming: 6 bases; J trimming: 8 bases; junction bases outside the gene matches: 13. CDR3 length: 15 amino acids. CDR1 and CDR2 from the germline V gene are MDHEN and SYDVKM. The CDR3 is CASRFQTGGLGGYTF. Written as DNA, the CDR3 is TGTGCCAGCAGGTTTCAGACAGGGGGGCTCGGCGGCTACACCTTC.

The chain joins TRBV30 to TRBJ1-2; 7 bases align to TRBD1. Germline V lookup: CDR1 GTSNPN, CDR2 SVGIG (reference sequence). The CDR3 has 14 amino acids. With 4 bases clipped from V and 5 bases from J, the junction kept 10 bases outside the gene matches. The CDR3 region has the DNA TGTGCCTGGATGCCACCGGGACAGCAGTATGGCTACACCTTC. Amino acids: CAWMPPGQQYGYTF.

This chain connects TRBV7-2 to TRBJ1-1, with a tentative D call TRBD1 (5 bases). This CDR3 comprises 13 residues. The V end lost 5 bases, the J end lost 0 bases, and 7 bases lay between the germline ends. Germline CDR1 is SGHTA and CDR2 is FQGNSA. The CDR3: CASSPDMNTEAFF. The CDR3 DNA follows: TGTGCCAGCAGCCCGGACATGAACACTGAAGCTTTCTTT.

The CDR3 sequence is CASSIAGRASYEQYF. As DNA, the CDR3 is TGTGCCAGTAGTATAGCAGGGAGGGCCTCCTACGAGCAGTACTTC. The chain combines TRBV19 with TRBJ2-7; 7 bases line up with TRBD2. Trimming took 1 base from V and 0 from J; bases not matched to a gene: 3. Germline V CDR1 and CDR2: LNHDA, SQIVND (reference sequence). This CDR3 has 15 residues.

J is TRBJ2-7 and V is TRBV2; D is uncertain. Germline values: CDR1 SNHLY, CDR2 FYNNEI. V was cut by 6 bases and J by 5 bases, with 8 bases left in between. The CDR3 loop spans 11 amino acids. CDR3: CASREQNEQYF. In DNA, the CDR3 is TGTGCCAGCAGGGAGCAAAACGAGCAGTACTTC.

This clone was seen once. The J gene is TRBJ2-7, the V gene TRBV4-1; TRBD2 is a possible D gene (5 bases). The V end was cut by 5 bases, the J end by 3 bases, with 11 bases between. The CDR3 length is 13 residues. CDR1 and CDR2 from the germline V gene are MGHRA and YSYEKL. CDR3 region: CASSILRDYEQYF. The CDR3 nucleotides are TGCGCCAGCAGCATACTCCGGGACTACGAGCAGTACTTC.

The chain employs TRBV4-2 and TRBJ2-1; 10 bases map to TRBD2. This CDR3 is built from 18 residues. V was clipped by 4 bases and J by 8 bases; unmatched bases: 17. Germline V gene sequence: CDR1 LGHNA, CDR2 YNFKEQ. DNA of the CDR3: TGTGCCAGCAGCCTCTGGGCCGGGACTAGCGTCCCTGGGGATGAGCAGTTCTTC. Translation: CASSLWAGTSVPGDEQFF.

The rearrangement joins TRBV5-1 to TRBJ2-3; 12 positions agree with TRBD2. The CDR3 runs to 18 residues. Trimming took 5 bases from V and 0 from J; bases not matched to a gene: 10. CDR1 SGHRS and CDR2 YFSETQ come from the germline V gene. The CDR3 is CASRPSSGGGSSTDTQYF. The CDR3 DNA is TGCGCCAGCAGGCCTTCTAGCGGGGGGGGATCTAGCACAGATACGCAGTATTTT.

CDR3 amino acids: CASSRQGLIGNQPQHF. CDR3 coding DNA: TGTGCCAGCAGTCGGCAGGGCCTTATTGGTAATCAGCCCCAGCATTTT. The J gene is TRBJ1-5, the V gene TRBV28; D is perhaps TRBD1 (5 bases). This CDR3 comprises 16 residues. With 5 bases removed from V and 4 bases from J, the gap between germline ends came to 18 bases. Germline assignment: CDR1 MDHEN and CDR2 SYDVKM. Full variable domain (outside the CDR3, taken from reference TRBV28 and TRBJ1-5): DVKVTQSSRYLVKRTGEKVFLECVQDMDHENMFWYRQDPGLGLRLIYFSYDVKMKEKGDIPEGYSVSREKKERFSLILESASTNQTSMYLCASSRQGLIGNQPQHFGDGTRLSIL.

The chain uses TRBV28 and TRBJ1-3; TRBD1 matches at 8 bases. The CDR3 length is 15 residues. Per the germline V gene, CDR1 is MDHEN and CDR2 is SYDVKM. The trim removed 3 bases at V and 4 bases at J, leaving 5 bases unmatched. Here the CDR3 DNA reads TGTGCCAGCAGTTTCCGACAGGGGTTGGGAAACACCATATATTTT. Protein sequence: CASSFRQGLGNTIYF.

This chain connects TRBV7-9 to TRBJ2-5; 9 bases map to TRBD2. Germline-derived CDR1 and CDR2 are SEHNR and FQNEAQ (reference sequence). V gave up 5 bases and J gave up 0 bases; unmatched junction bases: 4. CDR3 length: 15 amino acids. The CDR3 DNA follows: TGTGCCAGCAGCCGTAGCGGGGGAAACCAAGAGACCCAGTACTTC. Amino acids: CASSRSGGNQETQYF.

The J gene is TRBJ2-1, the V gene TRBV6-1; tentatively, D is TRBD1 (5 bases). The CDR3 loop spans 14 amino acids. V shed 3 bases and J shed 9 bases, with 15 bases lying between them. The germline V gene has CDR1 MNHNS and CDR2 SASEGT. CDR3 sequence (DNA): TGTGCCAGCAGTGACAGGGAAGGGGTTAGTGAGCAGTTCTTC. Amino acid sequence: CASSDREGVSEQFF.

This clone was observed a few times. The genes are TRBV18 and TRBJ1-1; weak D call: TRBD1 (5 bases). CDR3 length: 15 residues. The V end was cut by 3 bases, the J end by 4 bases, with 15 bases between. Per germline, CDR1 KGHSH and CDR2 LQKENI. This CDR3 is CASSPGGYGLTEAFF. CDR3 nucleotides: TGTGCCAGCTCACCGGGGGGGTACGGACTCACTGAAGCTTTCTTT.

The chain has TRBV5-1 and TRBJ2-3; D remains unclear. V was clipped by 0 bases and J by 4 bases, with 12 bases between them. The CDR3 has 15 amino acids. Germline V gives CDR1 SGHRS, CDR2 YFSETQ. The CDR3 coding sequence is TGCGCCAGCAGCTTGGACAGCAAGAAGGCAGATACGCAGTATTTT. This encodes CASSLDSKKADTQYF.

This CDR3 reads CASSRGGASNEQFF. The CDR3, as DNA: TGCGCCAGCAGCCGTGGGGGGGCGAGCAATGAGCAGTTCTTC. The rearrangement uses TRBV5-1 and TRBJ2-1, with TRBD2 as a possible D gene (7 bases). The CDR3 is 14 residues long. Germline CDR1 is SGHRS and CDR2 is YFSETQ. V lost 4 bases and J 6 bases, leaving 14 bases between the germline ends.

The V gene is TRBV2, the J gene TRBJ2-1; a weak D match, TRBD2 (6 bases). Germline CDR1 and CDR2: SNHLY and FYNNEI. The V and J ends lost 5 bases and 6 bases respectively, with 11 bases between them. CDR3 length: 13 residues. CDR3 region: CASSPLGGNEQFF. In DNA, the CDR3 is TGTGCCAGCAGTCCCCTCGGGGGCAATGAGCAGTTCTTC.

The chain is built from TRBV4-3 and TRBJ2-1; 11 bases map to TRBD2. The junction had 5 bases not matched to a gene; V was cut back by 4 bases and J by 6 bases. CDR3 length: 15 amino acids. CDR1 and CDR2 from the germline V gene are LGHNA and YSLEER. The CDR3 region has the DNA TGCGCCAGCAGCCGCGGACTAGCGGGTATCAATGAGCAGTTCTTC. Amino acid sequence: CASSRGLAGINEQFF.

The genes are TRBV18 and TRBJ2-1, with no clear D. The V end was cut by 3 bases, the J end by 7 bases, with 13 bases between. The germline V gene has CDR1 KGHSH and CDR2 LQKENI. The CDR3 has 14 amino acids. The CDR3 DNA reads as TGTGCCAGCTCACCCCTAGATCCGGTTAATGAGCAGTTCTTC. Translation gives CASSPLDPVNEQFF.

There are a few counts of this clone. This chain connects TRBV28 to TRBJ2-2; weak D call: TRBD1 (5 bases). V gave up 5 bases and J gave up 4 bases, with 8 bases separating them. This CDR3 has 13 amino acids. Germline CDR1 is MDHEN and CDR2 is SYDVKM. CDR3 protein: CASSVTATGELFF. CDR3 sequence (DNA): TGTGCCAGCAGTGTGACAGCCACCGGGGAGCTGTTTTTT. The full variable domain, in which reference TRBV28 and TRBJ2-2 provide the parts outside the CDR3, is DVKVTQSSRYLVKRTGEKVFLECVQDMDHENMFWYRQDPGLGLRLIYFSYDVKMKEKGDIPEGYSVSREKKERFSLILESASTNQTSMYLCASSVTATGELFFGEGSRLTVL.

The CDR3 is CASKAGLNTEAFF. In DNA, the CDR3 is TGTGCCTCAAAGGCGGGTTTGAACACTGAAGCTTTCTTT. V usage is TRBV19 and J usage is TRBJ1-1; D remains ambiguous. The CDR3 has 13 amino acids. Trimming removed 11 bases from V and 0 bases from J, with 13 bases in between. Germline CDR1 is LNHDA and CDR2 is SQIVND (reference sequence).

The chain has TRBV6-5 and TRBJ2-5; unclear D gene. The DNA matches TRBJ2-7 better at its end, which makes the J call doubtful. Germline V gene lookup returns CDR1 MNHEY and CDR2 SVGAGI. The CDR3 runs to 14 residues. The DNA of the CDR3 is TGTGCCAGCAGTAGCTTAGCAGACTCCTACGAGCAGTACTTC. Protein sequence: CASSSLADSYEQYF.

This clone showed up just once. The chain is built from TRBV28 and TRBJ2-7; D is perhaps TRBD2 (5 bases). V dropped 6 bases and J dropped 3 bases, with 15 bases sitting between them. In germline, CDR1 is MDHEN, CDR2 SYDVKM. The CDR3 is made up of 14 amino acids. The CDR3 here is CASRPRTLFYEQYF. In DNA form, the CDR3 reads TGTGCCAGCAGACCTCGGACTCTTTTCTACGAGCAGTACTTC.